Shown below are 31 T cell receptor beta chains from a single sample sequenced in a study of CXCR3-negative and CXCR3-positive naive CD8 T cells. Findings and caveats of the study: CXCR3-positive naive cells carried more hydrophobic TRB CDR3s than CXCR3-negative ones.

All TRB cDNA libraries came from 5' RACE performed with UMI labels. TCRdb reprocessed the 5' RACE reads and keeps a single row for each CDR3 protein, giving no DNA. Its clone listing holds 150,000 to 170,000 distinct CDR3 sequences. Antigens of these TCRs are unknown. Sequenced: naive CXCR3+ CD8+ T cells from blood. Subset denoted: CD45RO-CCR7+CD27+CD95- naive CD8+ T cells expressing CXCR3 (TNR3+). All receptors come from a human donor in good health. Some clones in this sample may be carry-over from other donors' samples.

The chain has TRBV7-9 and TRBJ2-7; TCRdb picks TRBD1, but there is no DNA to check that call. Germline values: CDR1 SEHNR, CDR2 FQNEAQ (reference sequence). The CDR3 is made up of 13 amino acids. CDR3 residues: CASSPRQGSEQYF. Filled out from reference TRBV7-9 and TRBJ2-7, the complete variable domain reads DTGVSQNPRHKITKRGQNVTFRCDPISEHNRLYWYRQTLGQGPEFLTYFQNEAQLEKSRLLSDRFSAERPKGSFSTLEIQRTEQGDSAMYLCASSPRQGSEQYFGPGTRLTVT.

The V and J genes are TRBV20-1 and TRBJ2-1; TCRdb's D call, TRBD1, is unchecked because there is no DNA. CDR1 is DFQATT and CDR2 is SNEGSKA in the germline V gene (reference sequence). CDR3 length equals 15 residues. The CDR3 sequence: CSAREVGVDYNEQFF.

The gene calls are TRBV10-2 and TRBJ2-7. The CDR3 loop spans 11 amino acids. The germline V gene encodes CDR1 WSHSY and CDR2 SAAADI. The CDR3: CASSESSEQYF.

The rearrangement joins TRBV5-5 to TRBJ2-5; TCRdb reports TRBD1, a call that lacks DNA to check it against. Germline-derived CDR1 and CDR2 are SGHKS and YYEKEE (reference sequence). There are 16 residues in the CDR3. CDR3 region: CASSLTAGTYEETQYF.

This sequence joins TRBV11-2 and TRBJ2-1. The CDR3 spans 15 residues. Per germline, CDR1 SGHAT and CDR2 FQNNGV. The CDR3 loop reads CASSLDLNSYNEQFF.

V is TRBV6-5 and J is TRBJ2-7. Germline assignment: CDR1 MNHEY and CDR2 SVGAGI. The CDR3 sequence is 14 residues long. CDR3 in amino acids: CASSYGQPTYEQYF.

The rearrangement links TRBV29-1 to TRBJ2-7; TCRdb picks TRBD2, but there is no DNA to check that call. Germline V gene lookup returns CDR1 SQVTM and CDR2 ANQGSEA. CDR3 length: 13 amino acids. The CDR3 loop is CSVWGDSPYEQYF.

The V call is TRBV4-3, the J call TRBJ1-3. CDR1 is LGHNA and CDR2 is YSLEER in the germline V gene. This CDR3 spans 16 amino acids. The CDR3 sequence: CASSQDSGTSGNTIYF.

This CDR3 reads CASSTGLAPETQYF. The chain combines TRBV6-2 or TRBV6-3 with TRBJ2-5; absent DNA, TCRdb's TRBD2 call cannot be checked. Germline-derived CDR1 and CDR2 are MNHEY and SVGEGT. This CDR3 spans 14 amino acids.

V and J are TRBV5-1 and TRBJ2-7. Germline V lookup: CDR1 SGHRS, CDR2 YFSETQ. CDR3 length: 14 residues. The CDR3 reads CASSLDIEAYEQYF.

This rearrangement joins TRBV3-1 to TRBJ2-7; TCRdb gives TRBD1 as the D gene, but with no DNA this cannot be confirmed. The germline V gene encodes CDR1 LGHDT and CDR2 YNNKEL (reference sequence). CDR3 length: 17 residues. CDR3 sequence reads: CASSQEGRGTPLYEQYF.

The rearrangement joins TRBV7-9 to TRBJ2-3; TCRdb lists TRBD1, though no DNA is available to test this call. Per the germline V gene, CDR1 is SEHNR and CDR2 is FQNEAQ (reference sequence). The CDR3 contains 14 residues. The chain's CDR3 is CASSLPGATDTQYF.

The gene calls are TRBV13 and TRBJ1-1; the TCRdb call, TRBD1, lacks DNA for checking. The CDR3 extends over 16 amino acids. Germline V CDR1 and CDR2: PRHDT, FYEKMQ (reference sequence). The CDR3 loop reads CASSLVPDSVNTEAFF.

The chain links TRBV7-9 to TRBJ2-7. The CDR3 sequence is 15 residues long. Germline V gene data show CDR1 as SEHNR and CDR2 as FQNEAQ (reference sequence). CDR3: CASSLGGLQFYEQYF.

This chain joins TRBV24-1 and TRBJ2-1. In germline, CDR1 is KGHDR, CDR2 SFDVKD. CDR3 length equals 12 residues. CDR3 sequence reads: CATSDFLGEQFF.

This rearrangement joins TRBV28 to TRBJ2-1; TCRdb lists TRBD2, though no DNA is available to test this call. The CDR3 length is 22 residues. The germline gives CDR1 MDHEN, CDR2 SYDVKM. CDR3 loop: CASSLISSPRLAGGPSSNEQFF.

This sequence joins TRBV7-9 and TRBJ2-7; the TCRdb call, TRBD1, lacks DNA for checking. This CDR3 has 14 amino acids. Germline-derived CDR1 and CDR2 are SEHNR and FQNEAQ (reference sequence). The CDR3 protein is CASSLVGDGYEQYF.

CDR3 amino acids: CSVVGSPSYEQYF. The V call is TRBV29-1, the J call TRBJ2-7; TCRdb calls TRBD1, which cannot be checked without DNA. Germline V gene sequence: CDR1 SQVTM, CDR2 ANQGSEA. This CDR3 has 13 residues.

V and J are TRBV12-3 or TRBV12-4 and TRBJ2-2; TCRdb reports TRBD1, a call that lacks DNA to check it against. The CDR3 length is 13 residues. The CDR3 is CASSPRVVGELFF.

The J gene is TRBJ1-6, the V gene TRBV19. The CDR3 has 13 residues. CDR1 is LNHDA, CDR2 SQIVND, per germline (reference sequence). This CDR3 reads CATRSGSNSPLHF.

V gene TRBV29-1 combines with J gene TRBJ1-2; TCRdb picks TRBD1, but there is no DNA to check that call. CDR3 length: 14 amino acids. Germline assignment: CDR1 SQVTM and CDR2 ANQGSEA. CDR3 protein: CSVEGQGEYYGYTF. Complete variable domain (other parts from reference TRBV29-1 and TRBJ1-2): SAVISQKPSRDICQRGTSLTIQCQVDSQVTMMFWYRQQPGQSLTLIATANQGSEATYESGFVIDKFPISRPNLTFSTLTVSNMSPEDSSIYLCSVEGQGEYYGYTFGSGTRLTVV.

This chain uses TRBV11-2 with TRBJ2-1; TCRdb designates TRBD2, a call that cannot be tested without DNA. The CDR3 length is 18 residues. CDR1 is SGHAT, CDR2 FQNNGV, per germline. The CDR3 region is CASSLGLISRFSYNEQFF.

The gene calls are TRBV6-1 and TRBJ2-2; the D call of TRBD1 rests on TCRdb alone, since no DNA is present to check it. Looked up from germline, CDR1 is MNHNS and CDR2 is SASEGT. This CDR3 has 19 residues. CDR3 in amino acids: CASSLQRGQGGPNTGELFF.

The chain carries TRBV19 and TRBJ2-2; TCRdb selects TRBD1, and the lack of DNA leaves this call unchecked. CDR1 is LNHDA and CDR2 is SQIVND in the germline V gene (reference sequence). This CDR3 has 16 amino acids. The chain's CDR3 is CASMETGVPWAGELFF.

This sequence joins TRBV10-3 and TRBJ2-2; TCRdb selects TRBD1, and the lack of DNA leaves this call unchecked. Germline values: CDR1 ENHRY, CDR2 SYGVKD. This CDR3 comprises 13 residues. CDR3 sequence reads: CATQVQGTGELFF.

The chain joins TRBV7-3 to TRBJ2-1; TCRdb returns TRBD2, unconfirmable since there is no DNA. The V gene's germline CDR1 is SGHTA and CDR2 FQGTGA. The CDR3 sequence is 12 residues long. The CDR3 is CPSSPAGNEQFF.

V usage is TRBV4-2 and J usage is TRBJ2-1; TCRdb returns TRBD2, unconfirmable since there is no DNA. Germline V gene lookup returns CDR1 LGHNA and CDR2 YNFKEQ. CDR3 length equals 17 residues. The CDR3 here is CASSQEGVSGRLNEQFF.

This CDR3 is CSARDIGSSYEQYF. The rearrangement uses TRBV20-1 and TRBJ2-7. The CDR3 is made up of 14 amino acids. CDR1 and CDR2 (germline): DFQATT, SNEGSKA (reference sequence).

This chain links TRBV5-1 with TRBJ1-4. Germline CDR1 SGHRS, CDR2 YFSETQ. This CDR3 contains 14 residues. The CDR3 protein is CASSLEATNEKLFF.

The CDR3: CASSLPGGDLLHF. The genes are TRBV7-9 and TRBJ1-6; TCRdb's assignment of TRBD1 cannot be checked, as there is no DNA. The CDR3 has 13 amino acids. Germline assignment: CDR1 SEHNR and CDR2 FQNEAQ (reference sequence).

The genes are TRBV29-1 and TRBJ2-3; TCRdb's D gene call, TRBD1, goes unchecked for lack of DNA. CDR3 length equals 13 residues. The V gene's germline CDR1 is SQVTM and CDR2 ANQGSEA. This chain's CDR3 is CSVGDGPTDTQYF.